The subject of this entry is one TCR beta chain. The antigen remains undetermined. The record originates from a study of cytomegalovirus exposure and HLA in healthy donors. Study-level findings and limits: The study labeled fewer than 200 TCR beta chains cytomegalovirus-associated. In a later analysis, several top co-occurrence clusters appeared linked to parvovirus B19, influenza, CMV and Epstein-Barr virus. Indistinguishable V segments such as TRBV6-2 and TRBV6-3 were excluded. Data from an earlier analysis indicated that most TCR beta V segments were productive either about 87% or about 30% of the time.

Use of 60 Vbeta and 13 Jbeta primers characterized the PCR. TCRdb's copy holds only in-frame clones and misses some; the assay was immunoSEQ multiplex PCR. Its table lists about 120,000 clones. V was pared by 0 bases and J by 7 bases, with 11 bases between. Per the germline V gene, CDR1 is SGHRS and CDR2 is YFSETQ. This CDR3 is built from 15 residues. J is TRBJ1-6 and V is TRBV5-1; tentatively, D is TRBD1 (6 bases). The sample taken for sequencing was PBMCs. The sequence was collected from a man aged 18 to 29 in good health and CMV-seronegative. The CDR3 bases are TGCGCCAGCAGCTTGGATGGGGGCGCCAATTCACCCCTCCACTTT. It is translated as CASSLDGGANSPLHF.